This passage covers 11 T cell receptor beta chains from one sample sequenced in a study of cytomegalovirus exposure and HLA in healthy donors. Libraries were prepared by immunoSEQ multiplex PCR; TCRdb keeps only in-frame clonotypes and omits some of them. The sample records roughly 150,000 clones, 70% to 85% being singletons. Sequencing input: PBMCs. Every receptor here comes from a man younger than 40 in good health and CMV-seropositive.

The chain uses TRBV28 and TRBJ2-7, with 11 nucleotides matching TRBD1. The germline gives CDR1 MDHEN, CDR2 SYDVKM. V shed 1 base and J 1 base; nucleotides not matched to a gene: 6. This CDR3 is built from 17 residues. This chain's CDR3 is CASSLSRDRGSSYEQYF. The DNA for the CDR3 is TGTGCCAGCAGTTTATCTCGGGACAGGGGGTCTTCCTACGAGCAGTACTTC.

This chain links TRBV9 with TRBJ2-1; D is uncertain. The CDR3 is 14 residues long. Germline V lookup: CDR1 SGDLS, CDR2 YYNGEE. V was pared by 4 bases and J by 0 bases, with 8 bases between. The CDR3 spells CASSPPGSYNEQFF. CDR3 DNA: TGTGCCAGCAGCCCCCCCGGCTCCTACAATGAGCAGTTCTTC.

This chain joins TRBV7-9 and TRBJ2-7, with 9 positions matching TRBD2. J gave up 1 base and V 1 base, and 5 bases lay outside the gene matches. This CDR3 spans 16 amino acids. Germline V lookup: CDR1 SEHNR, CDR2 FQNEAQ (reference sequence). CDR3 sequence reads: CASSLGSLAGSYEQYF. CDR3 sequence (DNA): TGTGCCAGCAGCTTAGGGTCGCTAGCGGGGTCCTACGAGCAGTACTTC. Drawing the rest from reference TRBV7-9 and TRBJ2-7, the complete variable domain is DTGVSQNPRHKITKRGQNVTFRCDPISEHNRLYWYRQTLGQGPEFLTYFQNEAQLEKSRLLSDRFSAERPKGSFSTLEIQRTEQGDSAMYLCASSLGSLAGSYEQYFGPGTRLTVT.

This clone was detected a few times. CDR3 DNA: TGCAGCGTTGTGGACACCACGAAGGGTGGCTACACCTTC. This encodes CSVVDTTKGGYTF. The chain combines TRBV29-1 with TRBJ1-2; D may be TRBD1 (5 bases). There are 13 residues in the CDR3. Germline V lookup: CDR1 SQVTM, CDR2 ANQGSEA. V shed 4 bases and J shed 7 bases, with 16 bases lying between them.

The CDR3 nucleotides read TGTGCCAGCAGCAAAACTTTAACTAACTATGGCTACACCTTC. Its protein product is CASSKTLTNYGYTF. J is TRBJ1-2 and V is TRBV7-2; D not certain. Germline CDR1 is SGHTA and CDR2 is FQGNSA. The CDR3 extends over 14 amino acids. Trimming shortened V by 5 bases and J by 0 bases, and 10 bases separated the two germline ends.

This chain joins TRBV5-6 and TRBJ2-7, with D unresolved. V lost 3 bases, J lost 2 bases, and 6 bases lay in between. Germline CDR1 SGHDT, CDR2 YYEEEE. This CDR3 region has 12 residues. CDR3 amino acids: CASSSRTYEQYF. In DNA form, the CDR3 reads TGTGCCAGCAGCTCCCGTACCTACGAGCAGTACTTC.

This chain links TRBV7-9 with TRBJ2-2; 8 bases fit TRBD2. Looked up from germline, CDR1 is SEHNR and CDR2 is FQNEAQ (reference sequence). CDR3 length equals 14 residues. The junction had 6 bases not matched to a gene; V was cut back by 5 bases and J by 7 bases. The CDR3 loop reads CASSPAREGGELFF. The DNA of the CDR3 is TGTGCCAGCAGCCCCGCCCGGGAGGGCGGGGAGCTGTTTTTT. Together with reference TRBV7-9 and TRBJ2-2, the CDR3 gives the full variable domain: DTGVSQNPRHKITKRGQNVTFRCDPISEHNRLYWYRQTLGQGPEFLTYFQNEAQLEKSRLLSDRFSAERPKGSFSTLEIQRTEQGDSAMYLCASSPAREGGELFFGEGSRLTVL.

This chain uses TRBV19 with TRBJ1-1; D is undetermined. Germline V gene data show CDR1 as LNHDA and CDR2 as SQIVND (reference sequence). The CDR3 sequence is 13 residues long. Trimming shortened V by 7 bases and J by 1 base, and 10 bases separated the two germline ends. CDR3: CASISTGNTEAFF. The CDR3 DNA sequence: TGTGCCAGTATTTCCACCGGGAACACTGAAGCTTTCTTT.

CDR3 DNA: TGTGCCAGTAGTTCAGGGGGCCTTTCGACAGATACGCAGTATTTT. The encoded protein is CASSSGGLSTDTQYF. The chain has TRBV19 and TRBJ2-3; TRBD1 agrees at 8 bases. The CDR3 consists of 15 residues. V shed 5 bases and J 3 bases; nucleotides not matched to a gene: 7. Germline assignment: CDR1 LNHDA and CDR2 SQIVND (reference sequence).

The chain recombines TRBV18 with TRBJ2-4, with D possibly matching TRBD2 (6 bases). The V end was cut by 0 bases, the J end by 0 bases, with 9 bases between. This CDR3 has 16 amino acids. The germline CDR1 and CDR2 sequences are KGHSH and LQKENI. The chain's CDR3 is CASSPPRGLAKNIQYF. For the CDR3, the DNA is TGTGCCAGCTCACCACCGCGGGGACTAGCCAAAAACATTCAGTACTTC.

J is TRBJ1-4 and V is TRBV6-4; a weak D match, TRBD1 (6 bases). From germline, CDR1 is MRHNA and CDR2 SNTAGT. V was shortened by 4 bases and J by 11 bases, with 17 bases between the two germline ends. CDR3 length equals 14 residues. CDR3 nucleotide sequence: TGTGCCAGCAGTGCGACAGGTTCGTCTGGGAAACTGTTTTTT. This codes for CASSATGSSGKLFF.